Below are 17 T cell receptor beta chains sequenced from a single sample in a study of blood T cell repertoires in COVID-19. Produced via immunoSEQ multiplex PCR; TCRdb's table is partial and in-frame only. The sample includes roughly 330,000 clones, more than 75% of them seen just once. The sequencing input was PBMCs or T cells enriched from blood (not recorded which). These receptors all stem from a woman younger than 45 who had recovered from COVID-19.

This clone has a single count. The chain couples TRBV5-4 to TRBJ2-3; D gene ambiguous. Per the germline V gene, CDR1 is SGHNT and CDR2 is YYREEE (reference sequence). The V end lost 1 base, the J end lost 6 bases, and 6 bases lay between the germline ends. The CDR3 sequence is 12 residues long. The CDR3 loop is CASSLLEDTQYF. The CDR3 coding sequence is TGTGCCAGCAGCTTGCTGGAGGATACGCAGTATTTT.

The CDR3, as DNA: TGTGCCAGCAGTATATCTAGCGGGGGGGCCGATGAGCAGTTCTTC. This codes for CASSISSGGADEQFF. V and J are TRBV28 and TRBJ2-1; 12 bases match TRBD2. The length of the CDR3 is 15 residues. V dropped 5 bases and J dropped 8; count of bases not matched to a gene: 7. Germline assignment: CDR1 MDHEN and CDR2 SYDVKM.

This clone has a handful of counts. The rearrangement uses TRBV7-8 and TRBJ1-2; 12 bases match TRBD1. Germline CDR1 reads SGHVS; CDR2 reads FQNEAQ. V lost 4 bases to trimming and J lost 7 bases; unmatched junction nucleotides: 10. The CDR3 has 16 amino acids. As DNA, the CDR3 is TGTGCCAGCAGCTCGGTTACGGGACAGGGGGCTGGTGGCTACACCTTC. Translated: CASSSVTGQGAGGYTF.

The CDR3 region has the DNA TGTGCCAGTAGCCTCGGACATACGAACACTGAAGCTTTCTTT. Translating it yields CASSLGHTNTEAFF. The gene calls are TRBV19 and TRBJ1-1, with a tentative D call TRBD1 (5 bases). From germline, CDR1 is LNHDA and CDR2 SQIVND (reference sequence). V was pared by 6 bases and J by 1 base, with 12 bases between. The CDR3 extends over 14 amino acids.

The chain carries TRBV6-1 and TRBJ1-1; 11 bases align to TRBD1. This CDR3 has 15 residues. J gave up 7 bases and V 3 bases, and 7 bases lay outside the gene matches. Germline-derived CDR1 and CDR2 are MNHNS and SASEGT. This chain's CDR3 is CASSDTGQGAGEAFF. Here the CDR3 DNA reads TGTGCCAGCAGTGACACAGGACAGGGGGCAGGTGAAGCTTTCTTT.

The CDR3 spells CASSPPQGPNEQYF. Written as DNA, the CDR3 is TGTGCCAGCAGCCCCCCACAGGGGCCCAACGAGCAGTACTTC. The V gene is TRBV4-2, the J gene TRBJ2-7, with 7 bases that match TRBD1. This CDR3 is 14 amino acids long. The ends lost 4 bases at V and 5 bases at J; junction bases unmatched: 8. Per germline, CDR1 LGHNA and CDR2 YNFKEQ.

In its sample, this clone was seen once. This chain joins TRBV5-1 and TRBJ1-2, with D perhaps matching TRBD1 (5 bases). Germline lookup yields CDR1 SGHRS and CDR2 YFSETQ. This CDR3 comprises 13 residues. Trimming cost V 4 bases and J 2 bases, with 9 bases left between them. In DNA, the CDR3 is TGCGCCAGCAGCGGGGGGGTCAACTATGGCTACACCTTC. It specifies CASSGGVNYGYTF.

The rearrangement joins TRBV14 to TRBJ1-1; unclear D gene. The V gene's germline CDR1 is SGHDN and CDR2 FVKESK. The CDR3 spans 14 residues. The ends were cut back, 4 bases at V and 7 bases at J, with 16 bases in the middle. The CDR3 reads CASSLGLNSGEAFF. CDR3 nucleotide sequence: TGTGCCAGCAGCCTGGGCCTAAACAGTGGTGAAGCTTTCTTT.

The gene calls are TRBV6-5 and TRBJ1-1, with 9 bases aligning to TRBD1. Germline values: CDR1 MNHEY, CDR2 SVGAGI. This CDR3 is 16 amino acids long. V gave up 2 bases and J gave up 4 bases; unmatched junction bases: 8. The CDR3 loop reads CASSYTNRGPGTEAFF. The DNA for the CDR3 is TGTGCCAGCAGTTACACCAACAGGGGGCCCGGCACTGAAGCTTTCTTT.

This clone showed up many times. The chain recombines TRBV3-1 (or the pseudogene TRBV3-2) with TRBJ1-1; 9 bases line up with TRBD1. The CDR3 is 15 residues long. J gave up 7 bases and V 2 bases, and 8 bases lay outside the gene matches. Per the germline V gene, CDR1 is LGHDT and CDR2 is YNNKEL (reference sequence). The CDR3 here is CASSQSETGGSEAFF. The DNA of the CDR3 is TGTGCCAGCAGCCAATCCGAGACAGGGGGTAGTGAAGCTTTCTTT.

Only a few counts were recorded for this clone. In DNA, the CDR3 is TGTGCCAGCGGGGACAAGGGAATGAGCACTGAAGCTTTCTTT. It yields the protein CASGDKGMSTEAFF. The gene calls are TRBV2 and TRBJ1-1, with D tentatively TRBD1 (6 bases). The CDR3 consists of 14 residues. Trimming removed 8 bases from V and 4 bases from J, with 17 bases in between. CDR1 and CDR2 from the germline V gene are SNHLY and FYNNEI.

The CDR3 DNA reads TGTGCCAGCAGGGGCAGTTCCCGCTCTGGAAACACCATATATTTT. Translation: CASRGSSRSGNTIYF. The rearrangement links TRBV28 to TRBJ1-3; no clear D. This CDR3 comprises 15 residues. Germline values: CDR1 MDHEN, CDR2 SYDVKM. The V end was cut by 6 bases, the J end by 0 bases, with 12 bases between.

This chain uses TRBV18 with TRBJ1-4; TRBD1 is a possible D gene (5 bases). The germline V gene has CDR1 KGHSH and CDR2 LQKENI. Trimming stripped 6 bases from V and 11 bases from J, with 16 bases between. This CDR3 has 13 amino acids. The CDR3 DNA sequence: TGTGCCAGCTCCCTAGGCGACGGGGGGAAACTGTTTTTT. Its translation: CASSLGDGGKLFF.

The V call is TRBV24-1, the J call TRBJ2-2; weak D call: TRBD1 (6 bases). The CDR3 covers 18 residues. Germline V gene data show CDR1 as KGHDR and CDR2 as SFDVKD. Between the trimmed V and J ends, which lost 0 bases and 6 bases, there was a span of 19 bases. CDR3 loop: CATSDLPGTTRNAGELFF. The DNA of the CDR3 is TGTGCCACCAGTGATTTGCCAGGGACAACCCGCAACGCCGGGGAGCTGTTTTTT.

This clone showed up just once. The chain links TRBV6-4 to TRBJ2-3; a weak D match, TRBD2 (6 bases). This CDR3 has 15 residues. V was clipped by 6 bases and J by 1 base, with 14 bases between them. The germline gives CDR1 MRHNA, CDR2 SNTAGT. The CDR3 region has the DNA TGTGCCAGCAGCGTGGAGTTAGCGGGCACAGATACGCAGTATTTT. Translating it yields CASSVELAGTDTQYF.

Worth noting for this clone: Other DNA sequences in the same sample also yield this CDR3. This chain links TRBV3-1 (or the pseudogene TRBV3-2) with TRBJ1-5; unclear D gene. CDR1 is LGHDT, CDR2 YNNKEL, per germline (reference sequence). V dropped 4 bases and J dropped 7 bases, with 11 bases sitting between them. The CDR3 loop spans 13 amino acids. The CDR3 here is CASSPGGGQPQHF. The CDR3 DNA is TGTGCCAGCAGCCCCGGCGGTGGACAGCCCCAGCATTTT.

J is TRBJ2-2 and V is TRBV4-3; the match to TRBD1 covers 8 bases. Germline V gene lookup returns CDR1 LGHNA and CDR2 YSLEER. Germline trimming cut 4 bases from V and 7 bases from J; bases unmatched to any gene: 8. CDR3 length equals 15 residues. The CDR3 region is CASSRGQGVDGELFF. CDR3 bases: TGCGCCAGCAGCCGAGGACAGGGCGTGGACGGGGAGCTGTTTTTT.